The 3 T cell receptor beta chains below come from one sample, sequenced in a study of molecular identifiers for immune sequencing clone quantification. TCRdb fed the PCR reads into MiXCR, producing one record per CDR3 protein. The sample contains 70,000 to 95,000 distinct CDR3 sequences, around 19% of which appear only once. Sequencing was performed on naive CD8+ T cells from blood, with Jurkat cell RNA spiked in. Subset specified: FACS-sorted CD8+CD4-CCR7+CD45RA+ naive T cells. The source of these receptors is a human donor in good health. Some libraries in this study had Jurkat cell RNA spiked in.

The chain has TRBV28 and TRBJ2-7; TRBD1 or TRBD2 may be the D gene (6 bases each). Germline V lookup: CDR1 MDHEN, CDR2 SYDVKM. The CDR3 extends over 15 amino acids. With 5 bases removed from V and 6 bases from J, the gap between germline ends came to 20 bases. The CDR3 DNA reads TGTGCCAGCAGTCCCCGGGACACCGGAGGGATCGAGCAGTACTTC. Residues: CASSPRDTGGIEQYF.

The chain couples TRBV18 to TRBJ1-1; D uncertain. The V end was cut by 0 bases, the J end by 2 bases, with 13 bases between. Germline lookup yields CDR1 KGHSH and CDR2 LQKENI. The CDR3 totals 16 residues. The CDR3, as DNA: TGTGCCAGCTCACCACCCGGACGGGGTCTCAACACTGAAGCTTTCTTT. Protein product: CASSPPGRGLNTEAFF.

V gene TRBV7-2 combines with J gene TRBJ2-7; 7 positions agree with TRBD1. The V and J ends lost 1 base and 7 bases, in that order; junction bases with no gene match: 10. The CDR3 totals 15 residues. From germline, CDR1 is SGHTA and CDR2 FQGNSA. The CDR3 coding sequence is TGTGCCAGCAGCTTAGGCCCGGACAGGATGTTGGAGCAGTACTTC. Protein: CASSLGPDRMLEQYF. The whole variable domain, filled in from reference TRBV7-2 and TRBJ2-7, reads GAGVSQSPSNKVTEKGKDVELRCDPISGHTALYWYRQSLGQGLEFLIYFQGNSAPDKSGLPSDRFSAERTGGSVSTLTIQRTQQEDSAVYLCASSLGPDRMLEQYFGPGTRLTVT.